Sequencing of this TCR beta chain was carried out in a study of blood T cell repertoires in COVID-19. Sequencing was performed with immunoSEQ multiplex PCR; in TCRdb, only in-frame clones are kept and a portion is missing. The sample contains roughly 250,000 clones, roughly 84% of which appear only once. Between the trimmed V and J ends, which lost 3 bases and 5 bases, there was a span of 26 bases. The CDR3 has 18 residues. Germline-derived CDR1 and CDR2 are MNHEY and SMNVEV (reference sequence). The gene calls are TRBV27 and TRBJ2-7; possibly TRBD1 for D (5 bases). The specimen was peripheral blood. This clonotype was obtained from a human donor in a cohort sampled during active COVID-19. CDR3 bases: TGTGCCAGCAGTTTTAGCAGGGCCCTTATTCCAGTTGAGGACGAGCAGTACTTC. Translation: CASSFSRALIPVEDEQYF.